This entry is about one T cell receptor beta chain. Antigen: not known. Expressed TCRB transcripts were sequenced, since all the RNA that had been isolated was reverse transcribed. Here immunoSEQ multiplex PCR was the method, and the copy in TCRdb shows in-frame clones only, minus some. Counted here are under 850,000 clones, roughly 12% occurring once; the ten biggest clones make up roughly 0.022%. These data originate in a study of beta chain features in type 1 diabetes. Study-wide results and caveats: Moderate but significant shortening of TCRB CDR3s was recorded in all four CD4+ subsets from Type 1 diabetes patients.

One heparinised draw of blood, averaging roughly 110 mL, came from each donor. Source material: naive CD4+ T cells from blood. This clonotype was obtained from a man aged 18 to 30 with type 1 diabetes.

CDR3 residues: CAARETGMDTQYF. Here the CDR3 DNA reads TGTGCCGCCAGGGAAACCGGAATGGATACGCAGTATTTT. The chain employs TRBV25-1 and TRBJ2-3; tentative D call: TRBD1 (5 bases). V was clipped by 11 bases and J by 6 bases, with 18 bases between them. The CDR3 has 13 amino acids. Germline V CDR1 and CDR2: MGHDK, SYGVNS.